The T cell receptor beta chain under discussion was sequenced for a study of metastatic and nonmetastatic thyroid tumors. All patients reached thyroid surgery having received no treatment beforehand. TCRdb re-analyzed the PCR reads through MiXCR. The data contain roughly 20,000 clones, around 34% of them singletons. Sequenced: tumor tissue. This sequence was found in a female donor with papillary thyroid cancer or a benign thyroid nodule (not recorded which). Some clones in this sample may be carry-over from other donors' samples.

The CDR3 loop is CASSPRLNEQFF. The CDR3 DNA reads TGTGCCAGTAGTCCTCGACTAAATGAGCAGTTCTTC. The chain employs TRBV19 and TRBJ2-1; TRBD2 is a possible D gene (5 bases). The germline V and J ends were trimmed by 5 bases and 7 bases, with 9 bases remaining between them. Germline-derived CDR1 and CDR2 are LNHDA and SQIVND (reference sequence). This CDR3 is built from 12 residues.